This is a list of T cell receptor beta chains from one sample in a study of technical replicates of blood from a handful of donors. Produced via immunoSEQ multiplex PCR; TCRdb's table is partial and in-frame only. This table holds about 79,000 clones, around 92% found once. Source material: T cells isolated from PBMCs. These TCRs come from a human donor in good health. Some clones in this sample may be carry-over from other donors' samples. The CDR3 runs from the conserved cysteine through the conserved F or W. Each record gives: J gene, clone size, V gene, D gene, CDR3 protein, CDR3 DNA. D genes are given only for firm matches. Size values are once, few and many counts, or a class for expanded clones, and some rows have none.

TRBJ2-2	once	TRBV4-2	TRBD2	CASSQDPPKRELAGELFF	TGTGCCAGCAGCCAAGATCCTCCAAAGCGGGAGTTGGCCGGGGAGCTGTTTTTT
TRBJ2-5	.	TRBV14	.	CASSQDFETQYF	TGTGCCAGCAGCCAGGACTTCGAGACCCAGTACTTC
TRBJ2-5	.	TRBV6-6	TRBD1	CASSYYSAGGETQYF	TGTGCCAGCAGTTACTATTCGGCAGGGGGAGAGACCCAGTACTTC
TRBJ1-3	few	TRBV25-1	.	CASSNDRNGGNTIYF	TGTGCCAGCAGCAACGACAGGAACGGTGGAAACACCATATATTTT
TRBJ2-5	.	TRBV5-1	TRBD2	CASSFPGGGQETQYF	TGCGCCAGCAGCTTCCCTGGGGGGGGACAAGAGACCCAGTACTTC
TRBJ2-3	.	TRBV20-1	.	CSAGLGDTQYF	TGCAGTGCCGGACTCGGAGATACGCAGTATTTT
TRBJ2-4	.	TRBV19	.	CASRPGTVNIQYF	TGTGCCAGTAGGCCGGGGACTGTAAACATTCAGTACTTC
TRBJ2-7	.	TRBV5-1	.	CASSLAGQSYEQYF	TGCGCCAGCAGCTTGGCTGGACAGAGCTACGAGCAGTACTTC
TRBJ2-1	.	TRBV4-1	.	CASSQVGRRINHNEQFF	TGCGCCAGCAGCCAAGTCGGTCGGCGGATTAACCACAATGAGCAGTTCTTC
TRBJ2-1	.	TRBV4-1	TRBD2	CASSASGSLAYNEQFF	TGCGCCAGCTCGGCTAGCGGGAGTTTGGCCTACAATGAGCAGTTCTTC
TRBJ2-7	.	TRBV28	TRBD2	CASGKREVRYEQYF	TGTGCCAGCGGTAAGCGGGAGGTGCGCTACGAGCAGTACTTC
TRBJ1-2	.	TRBV27	.	CASSFRAGAGYTF	TGTGCCAGCAGTTTTAGGGCAGGGGCTGGCTACACCTTC
TRBJ1-4	.	TRBV18	.	CASSPMTAGPEKLFF	TGTGCCAGCTCACCAATGACTGCGGGGCCCGAAAAACTGTTTTTT
TRBJ2-3	.	TRBV11-2	TRBD2	CASSSLSGRGDTQYF	TGTGCCAGCAGCTCCCTATCCGGGAGGGGGGATACGCAGTATTTT
TRBJ2-3	.	TRBV15	TRBD1	CATSSGRDSPIYF	TGTGCCACCAGCAGTGGCCGGGACAGTCCCATTTATTTT
TRBJ1-1	.	TRBV6-5	.	CASSYSGTGGTEAFF	TGTGCCAGCAGTTACTCTGGGACCGGGGGTACTGAAGCTTTCTTT
TRBJ2-5	.	TRBV5-4	.	CAIREQGGEKTQYF	TGTGCCATAAGGGAGCAGGGGGGAGAAAAGACCCAGTACTTC
TRBJ2-1	once	TRBV14	.	CASSLTSHSYNEQFF	TGTGCCAGCAGCCTAACTAGTCACTCCTACAATGAGCAGTTCTTC
TRBJ2-5	.	TRBV7-9	.	CASSLAGGETQYF	TGTGCCAGCAGCTTAGCGGGAGGAGAGACCCAGTACTTC
TRBJ1-1	.	TRBV5-1	.	CASSDRETEAFF	TGCGCCAGCAGCGATAGGGAGACTGAAGCTTTCTTT
TRBJ1-1	once	TRBV28	TRBD1	CASSPRTGRTEAFF	TGTGCCAGCAGTCCTAGGACAGGTAGGACTGAAGCTTTCTTT
TRBJ1-1	.	TRBV28	.	CASSKRQVNTEAFF	TGTGCCAGCAGCAAACGACAGGTGAACACTGAAGCTTTCTTT
TRBJ2-5	.	TRBV5-1	.	CASSLGTQETQYF	TGCGCCAGCAGCTTGGGGACACAAGAGACCCAGTACTTC
TRBJ1-2	once	TRBV16	.	CASSQSEDGYTF	TGTGCCAGCAGCCAATCGGAGGACGGCTACACCTTC
TRBJ2-7	.	TRBV6-5	.	CASTGVFYEQYF	TGTGCCAGCACCGGAGTTTTCTACGAACAGTACTTC
TRBJ1-3	.	TRBV19	TRBD1	CASSTPDRGSGNTIYF	TGTGCCAGTAGTACCCCAGACAGGGGCTCTGGAAACACCATATATTTT
TRBJ1-4	.	TRBV15	.	CATSRERGRGEKLFF	TGTGCCACCAGCAGAGAGCGGGGAAGAGGGGAAAAACTGTTTTTT
TRBJ2-3	.	TRBV13	TRBD2	CASSPGLASTQYF	TGTGCCAGCAGCCCGGGACTAGCTTCTACGCAGTATTTT
TRBJ2-5	.	TRBV6-1	.	CASSEVRETQYF	TGTGCCAGCAGTGAAGTACGGGAGACCCAGTACTTC
TRBJ2-2	.	TRBV5-6	.	CASSPIGQMNTGELFF	TGTGCCAGCAGCCCAATCGGACAGATGAACACCGGGGAGCTGTTTTTT
TRBJ2-4	.	TRBV19	.	CASSNPQGGSIQYF	TGTGCCAGTAGTAACCCTCAGGGAGGAAGCATTCAGTACTTC
TRBJ2-7	.	TRBV2	TRBD2	CASKETTSFEQYF	TGTGCCAGCAAGGAAACGACTAGCTTCGAGCAGTACTTC
TRBJ1-1	.	TRBV7-9	.	CASSPADRPFF	TGTGCCAGCAGCCCAGCGGACAGACCTTTCTTT
TRBJ1-1	.	TRBV27	.	CASSSGANTEAFF	TGTGCCAGCAGTTCTGGGGCTAACACTGAAGCTTTCTTT
TRBJ2-3	.	TRBV11-3	TRBD2	CASSLDPPGTSGSTDTQYF	TGTGCCAGCAGCCTCGATCCACCCGGGACTAGCGGGTCCACAGATACGCAGTATTTT
TRBJ2-1	.	TRBV10-3	TRBD2	CAISPGTSGYNEQFF	TGTGCCATCAGTCCCGGGACTAGCGGGTACAATGAGCAGTTCTTC
TRBJ2-1	once	TRBV7-2	.	CASSLAGGSNEQFF	TGTGCCAGCAGCTTAGCGGGAGGATCCAATGAGCAGTTCTTC
TRBJ1-2	.	TRBV29-1	.	CSVHRWVGAGGYTF	TGCAGCGTGCATCGCTGGGTTGGGGCCGGGGGCTACACCTTC
TRBJ2-7	.	TRBV7-9	TRBD2	CASNPTSTNSYEQYF	TGTGCCAGCAACCCGACTAGCACTAACTCCTACGAGCAGTACTTC
TRBJ2-7	.	TRBV5-4	TRBD2	CASSLGLGYEQYF	TGTGCCAGCAGCTTAGGACTAGGGTACGAGCAGTACTTC
TRBJ1-4	.	TRBV18	.	CASSPGPHGGPTNEKLFF	TGTGCCAGCTCACCTGGGCCCCACGGCGGGCCAACTAATGAAAAACTGTTTTTT
TRBJ1-1	.	TRBV19	.	CASSSNQGSEAFF	TGTGCCAGTAGTTCAAATCAGGGGAGTGAAGCTTTCTTT
TRBJ2-5	.	TRBV7-9	.	CASSLPGQETQYF	TGTGCCAGCAGCTTACCGGGGCAAGAGACCCAGTACTTC
TRBJ2-3	.	TRBV7-9	.	CASRIGTDTQYF	TGTGCCAGCAGAATCGGGACAGATACGCAGTATTTT
TRBJ1-3	.	TRBV30	.	CAWSPLQGKILRGNTIYF	TGTGCCTGGAGTCCACTACAGGGAAAAATTCTAAGAGGAAACACCATATATTTT
TRBJ2-3	.	TRBV29-1	TRBD2	CSVGGASGFSDTQYF	TGCAGCGTTGGCGGGGCTAGCGGGTTTAGTGATACGCAGTATTTT